This record looks at one T cell receptor beta chain sequence and its context. These data come from a study of graft-versus-host responses after intestinal transplantation. The CDR3 consists of 12 residues. The protocol was immunoSEQ multiplex PCR, while the TCRdb copy is restricted to in-frame clones and leaves out a portion. The table shows roughly 20,000 clones, with around 41% occurring only once. Plating of roughly 200,000 CFSE-labeled responder cells was done together with roughly 200,000 irradiated, violet-dye-labeled stimulator cells. The TCR originated in a human patient who received an intestinal transplant. This specimen was alloreactive CD8+ T cells from a mixed lymphocyte reaction culture, taken before intestinal transplant. The subset was: CFSE-low proliferating T cells sorted from roughly six-day pre-transplant mixed lymphocyte reaction (GvH or HvG direction). The V gene is TRBV12-1, the J gene TRBJ1-1. TRBV12-1 is recorded as a pseudogene. The CDR3 here is CASSPADPEAFF. CDR3 nucleotides: TGTGCCAGCAGCCCCGCTGACCCTGAAGCTTTCTTT.